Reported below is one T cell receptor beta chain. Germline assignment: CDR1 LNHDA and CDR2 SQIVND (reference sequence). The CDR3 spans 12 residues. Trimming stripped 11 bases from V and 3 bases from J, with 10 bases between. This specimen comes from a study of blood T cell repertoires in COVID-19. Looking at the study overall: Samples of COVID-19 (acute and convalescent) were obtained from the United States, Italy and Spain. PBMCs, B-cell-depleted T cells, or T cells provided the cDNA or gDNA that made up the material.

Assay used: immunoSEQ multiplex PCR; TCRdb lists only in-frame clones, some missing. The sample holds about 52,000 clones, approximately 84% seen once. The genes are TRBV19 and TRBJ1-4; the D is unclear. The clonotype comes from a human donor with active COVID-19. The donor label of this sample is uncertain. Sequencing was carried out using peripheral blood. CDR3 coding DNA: TGTGCCTCGAGACACCCTAATGAAAAACTGTTTTTT. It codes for CASRHPNEKLFF.